This entry concerns a single TCR beta chain. Trimming removed 8 bases from V and 5 bases from J; junction bases left unmatched: 10. Per the germline V gene, CDR1 is SNHLY and CDR2 is FYNNEI. The CDR3 totals 17 residues. This record comes from a study of blood T cell repertoires in COVID-19. The overall study: Spain, Italy and the United States supplied samples that represented acute and convalescent COVID-19. T cells, B-cell-depleted T cells, or PBMCs supplied cDNA or gDNA.

Followed longitudinally, the Seattle patients had been enrolled during active infection. As originally analysed: Scientists estimated how many nucleated cells there were by amplifying reference gene primers. Repertoires were generated with immunoSEQ multiplex PCR, while TCRdb's copy carries only in-frame clones and drops some. D and trimming were read from the DNA, whereas the V and J calls and clone size are those reported in that table. The repertoire holds about 170,000 clones, with under 95% as singletons. The chain has TRBV2 and TRBJ2-1, with 15 nucleotides matching TRBD2. What was sequenced was peripheral blood. This receptor was identified in a man between 18 and 29 years old with COVID-19, enrolled during active disease. The DNA of the CDR3 is TGTGCCAGCTGGAGGACTAGCGGGAGGGCCCTCAACAATGAGCAGTTCTTC. It is translated as CASWRTSGRALNNEQFF.